Below are 28 T cell receptor beta chains sequenced from a single sample in a study of response to subunit inactivated influenza vaccine. TCRdb reprocessed the RT-PCR reads with MiXCR, giving one entry per CDR3 protein. The sample lists roughly 700,000 distinct CDR3 sequences; 15% to 19% were seen once. This specimen was PBMCs from blood, taken approximately 13 days after vaccination. These receptors all stem from a man over 45 who received an inactivated influenza vaccine.

Only a few counts were recorded for this clonotype. The J gene is TRBJ1-5, the V gene TRBV20-1; D not resolved. V dropped 3 bases and J dropped 3 bases, with 9 bases sitting between them. This CDR3 has 13 amino acids. Germline V gives CDR1 DFQATT, CDR2 SNEGSKA (reference sequence). CDR3 in DNA: TGCAGTGCTAGCCAGATTCCCAATCAGCCCCAGCATTTT. As protein: CSASQIPNQPQHF.

The table lists this clonotype with a few counts. This CDR3 reads CASSLGTGVSGELFF. In DNA form, the CDR3 reads TGTGCCAGCAGCTTAGGGACAGGGGTCTCCGGGGAGCTGTTTTTT. V usage is TRBV6-5 and J usage is TRBJ2-2; TRBD1 matches 10 bases. V lost 6 bases to trimming and J lost 6 bases; unmatched junction nucleotides: 7. CDR3 length equals 15 residues. Germline values: CDR1 MNHEY, CDR2 SVGAGI.

Concerning this clonotype: Germline and junction disagree at one end, which may indicate a read error. This chain joins TRBV11-2 and TRBJ2-7; 7 bases match TRBD1. The CDR3 consists of 14 residues. Germline assignment: CDR1 SGHAT and CDR2 FQNNGV. CDR3 sequence reads: CASSIDRVENEQYF. Written as DNA, the CDR3 is TGTGCCAGCAGCATAGACAGGGTTGAGAACGAGCAGTACTTC.

The chain uses TRBV25-1 and TRBJ2-1, with D perhaps matching TRBD2 (6 bases). The CDR3 has 13 residues. Looked up from germline, CDR1 is MGHDK and CDR2 is SYGVNS. With 8 bases removed from V and 4 bases from J, the gap between germline ends came to 12 bases. CDR3 sequence: CASSEGRYNEQFF. In DNA form, the CDR3 reads TGTGCCAGCTCGGAGGGCAGGTACAATGAGCAGTTCTTC.

This clonotype was detected many times. This may stem from a read error, because a much larger clone lies one nucleotide away. This chain links TRBV7-9 with TRBJ2-5; D remains ambiguous. The V end lost 7 bases, the J end lost 0 bases, and 3 bases lay between the germline ends. Germline V gene lookup returns CDR1 SEHNR and CDR2 FQNEAQ (reference sequence). The CDR3 totals 11 residues. CDR3 DNA: TGTGCCAGCAACTACCAAGAGACCCAGTACTTC. It translates to CASNYQETQYF.

This clonotype was seen a handful of times. The rearrangement links TRBV7-9 to TRBJ2-1, with 12 bases identical to TRBD2. The CDR3 has 15 amino acids. The V gene's germline CDR1 is SEHNR and CDR2 FQNEAQ (reference sequence). V trimming: 4 bases; J trimming: 7 bases; junction bases outside the gene matches: 5. CDR3 protein: CASSSTSGSVNEQFF. DNA for the CDR3: TGTGCCAGCAGCTCGACTAGCGGGAGTGTTAATGAGCAGTTCTTC.

This clonotype was detected a few times. The rearrangement joins TRBV24-1 to TRBJ1-4; D possibly corresponds to TRBD1 (6 bases). V lost 6 bases and J lost 10, with 14 bases in between. Per germline, CDR1 KGHDR and CDR2 SFDVKD. This CDR3 comprises 13 residues. CDR3: CATSKQGEGKLFF. DNA for the CDR3: TGTGCCACCAGTAAACAGGGCGAAGGAAAACTGTTTTTT.

On this clonotype itself: An end of the junction differs from the germline gene, which may be a read error. V usage is TRBV20-1 and J usage is TRBJ1-6; D gene unclear. Germline CDR1 and CDR2: DFQATT and SNEGSKA (reference sequence). This CDR3 is 16 amino acids long. The CDR3 nucleotides read TGCTGTGCTAGTCTTCGGGCCCAAAGGAATAATTCACCCCTCCACTTT. Translation: CCASLRAQRNNSPLHF.

This clonotype was observed at least ten times. The rearrangement links TRBV12-3 or TRBV12-4 to TRBJ2-3; D might be TRBD2 (6 bases). The CDR3 extends over 12 amino acids. Trimming took off 4 bases at V and 6 bases at J, with 8 bases between the two ends. CDR3 in amino acids: CASSSAGDTQYF. CDR3 nucleotides: TGTGCCAGCAGTTCCGCGGGGGATACGCAGTATTTT.

This clonotype was detected only a few times. The chain couples TRBV9 to TRBJ2-1, with 7 bases lining up with TRBD2. CDR3 length: 15 residues. The germline gives CDR1 SGDLS, CDR2 YYNGEE. J gave up 0 bases and V 3 bases, and 3 bases lay outside the gene matches. The CDR3: CASSERTSSYNEQFF. As DNA, the CDR3 is TGTGCCAGCAGCGAGAGGACTAGCTCCTACAATGAGCAGTTCTTC.

This clonotype has just one count. This chain's CDR3 is CASSQSFGQESSYEQYF. CDR3 coding DNA: TGTGCCAGCAGCCAAAGCTTCGGACAGGAGAGCTCCTACGAGCAGTACTTC. The J gene is TRBJ2-7, the V gene TRBV3-1; 7 bases match TRBD1. Trimming cost V 2 bases and J 0 bases; bases outside gene matches: 10. There are 17 residues in the CDR3. Germline V gene lookup returns CDR1 LGHDT and CDR2 YNNKEL (reference sequence).

This clonotype was seen more than once but under ten times. The gene calls are TRBV7-9 and TRBJ2-1, with D unresolved. Trimming left V 1 base short and J 0 bases short, with 7 bases between. CDR1 is SEHNR and CDR2 is FQNEAQ in the germline V gene (reference sequence). This CDR3 spans 15 amino acids. The CDR3 is CASSLDPHSYNEQFF. CDR3 DNA: TGTGCCAGCAGCTTAGACCCACACTCCTACAATGAGCAGTTCTTC.

The chain combines TRBV6-2 or TRBV6-3 with TRBJ2-1; D unclear. With 6 bases removed from V and 5 bases from J, the gap between germline ends came to 8 bases. Germline CDR1 is MNHEY and CDR2 is SVGEGT. This CDR3 region has 12 residues. The DNA for the CDR3 is TGTGCCAGCAGACCCGCTAACAATGAGCAGTTCTTC. This sequence encodes CASRPANNEQFF.

This clonotype was seen a handful of times. The chain joins TRBV7-2 to TRBJ2-1, with 8 nucleotides matching TRBD1. V was clipped by 5 bases and J by 11 bases; unmatched bases: 11. The CDR3 contains 14 residues. The germline gives CDR1 SGHTA, CDR2 FQGNSA. CDR3 DNA: TGTGCCAGCAGCACTGGACAGGGTGTGCCAAAGCAGTTCTTC. Translating it yields CASSTGQGVPKQFF.

This chain links TRBV10-2 with TRBJ2-1; the match to TRBD2 covers 9 bases. CDR1 WSHSY and CDR2 SAAADI come from the germline V gene. J gave up 6 bases and V 6 bases, and 12 bases lay outside the gene matches. CDR3 length: 16 residues. CDR3 in amino acids: CASSLAGNSLGNEQFF. The DNA of the CDR3 is TGCGCCAGCAGCCTAGCGGGAAATTCTCTTGGCAATGAGCAGTTCTTC.

Only a few counts were recorded for this clonotype. V and J are TRBV19 and TRBJ1-6, with 7 bases lining up with TRBD1. Germline trimming cut 6 bases from V and 9 bases from J; bases unmatched to any gene: 17. Germline CDR1 LNHDA, CDR2 SQIVND (reference sequence). The CDR3 contains 17 residues. The CDR3 bases are TGTGCCAGTAGCCAATCGACAGGGAGAGGACTTACTTCACCCCTCCACTTT. Translation: CASSQSTGRGLTSPLHF.

The gene calls are TRBV5-6 and TRBJ1-2; no clear D. The CDR3 totals 13 residues. The ends were cut back, 4 bases at V and 2 bases at J, with 9 bases in the middle. From germline, CDR1 is SGHDT and CDR2 YYEEEE. The CDR3 nucleotides read TGTGCCAGCAGCGCGCCCGGGAACTATGGCTACACCTTC. It yields the protein CASSAPGNYGYTF.

The rearrangement joins TRBV4-1 to TRBJ1-1; D gene uncertain. Trimming removed 0 bases from V and 5 bases from J, with 13 bases in between. Germline V CDR1 and CDR2: MGHRA, YSYEKL. This CDR3 has 15 residues. CDR3 sequence: CASSQEWVTTTEAFF. The CDR3 coding sequence is TGCGCCAGCAGCCAAGAATGGGTTACAACAACTGAAGCTTTCTTT.

This clonotype has ten or more counts. The V gene is TRBV6-2 or TRBV6-3, the J gene TRBJ2-1, with 15 bases fitting TRBD2. This CDR3 contains 21 residues. The V gene's germline CDR1 is MNHEY and CDR2 SVGEGT. V lost 7 bases to trimming and J lost 0 bases; unmatched junction nucleotides: 16. CDR3 nucleotides: TGTGCCAGCACCAAGTGGGGGTTAGGGACTAGCGGGAGGAGCTCCTACAATGAGCAGTTCTTC. It yields the protein CASTKWGLGTSGRSSYNEQFF.

This clonotype was counted between two and nine times. The chain joins TRBV20-1 to TRBJ1-1; TRBD1 might be the D (6 bases). The CDR3 is 12 residues long. Looked up from germline, CDR1 is DFQATT and CDR2 is SNEGSKA (reference sequence). The DNA for the CDR3 is TGCCGAGGGGGGGCGGGGGACACTGAAGCTTTCTTT. Encoded protein: CRGGAGDTEAFF.

The V gene is TRBV7-2, the J gene TRBJ2-2; 12 bases fit TRBD1. Germline V lookup: CDR1 SGHTA, CDR2 FQGNSA. V gave up 6 bases and J gave up 7 bases; unmatched junction bases: 9. The length of the CDR3 is 16 residues. CDR3 sequence (DNA): TGTGCCAGCAGAGCCGGGACAGGGGGCTGGGTCGGGGAGCTGTTTTTT. This encodes CASRAGTGGWVGELFF.

This clonotype was recorded at least ten times. This sequence joins TRBV5-1 and TRBJ1-2, with no clear D. The V and J ends lost 4 bases and 8 bases respectively, with 12 bases between them. The CDR3 extends over 12 amino acids. Per the germline V gene, CDR1 is SGHRS and CDR2 is YFSETQ. CDR3 bases: TGCGCCAGCAGCGTTACCGGGCGGGGCTACACCTTC. Protein: CASSVTGRGYTF.

The genes are TRBV4-3 and TRBJ2-2, with 10 bases identical to TRBD1. The CDR3 is 15 amino acids. Germline-derived CDR1 and CDR2 are LGHNA and YSLEER. Trimming at V came to 4 bases and at J to 6 bases, leaving 5 bases not matched to a gene. The CDR3 here is CASSRSGTGAGELFF. CDR3 in DNA: TGCGCCAGCAGCCGTTCCGGGACAGGGGCCGGGGAGCTGTTTTTT.

The chain couples TRBV5-5 to TRBJ2-6, with D perhaps TRBD2 (5 bases). The germline gives CDR1 SGHKS, CDR2 YYEKEE (reference sequence). V was clipped by 1 base and J by 10 bases, with 9 bases between them. There are 13 residues in the CDR3. In nucleotides, the CDR3 is TGTGCCAGCAGCTTGCTAGCTGAGAACGTCCTGACTTTC. Protein product: CASSLLAENVLTF.

CDR3 loop: CASSQRTRDRVFFGGELFF. The CDR3 nucleotides read TGCGCCAGCAGCCAACGAACCCGGGACAGGGTATTTTTTGGCGGGGAGCTGTTTTTT. V usage is TRBV4-1 and J usage is TRBJ2-2; 9 nucleotides match TRBD1. The length of the CDR3 is 19 residues. Germline V gives CDR1 MGHRA, CDR2 YSYEKL. V was pared by 2 bases and J by 7 bases, with 17 bases of the junction left unmatched.

This chain joins TRBV28 and TRBJ2-7; D perhaps matches TRBD2 (6 bases). Germline V gives CDR1 MDHEN, CDR2 SYDVKM. The CDR3 is 15 amino acids. V lost 2 bases to trimming and J lost 6 bases, with 17 bases between them. For the CDR3, the DNA is TGTGCCAGCAGTTTAAGGAGGGCCGCGGGCTCCGAGCAGTACTTC. Translating gives CASSLRRAAGSEQYF.

CDR3 sequence: CAWSVPPSYEQYF. The CDR3 nucleotides are TGTGCCTGGAGTGTACCGCCCAGCTACGAGCAGTACTTC. V is TRBV30 and J is TRBJ2-7; D is ambiguous. The CDR3 spans 13 residues. With 0 bases removed from V and 3 bases from J, the gap between germline ends came to 9 bases. Germline loops: CDR1 GTSNPN, CDR2 SVGIG (reference sequence).

In this sample, this clonotype turned up a few times. CDR3 region: CASSLGQQQETQYF. CDR3 DNA sequence: TGCGCCAGCAGCTTGGGCCAGCAACAAGAGACCCAGTACTTC. The chain joins TRBV5-1 to TRBJ2-5, with unresolved D. Per germline, CDR1 SGHRS and CDR2 YFSETQ. This CDR3 contains 14 residues. Trimming took off 0 bases at V and 2 bases at J, with 8 bases between the two ends.